Shown below are 7 T cell receptor beta chains from a single sample sequenced in a study of OX40 agonist ivuxolimab in advanced cancers. The data were produced by immunoSEQ multiplex PCR, yet TCRdb's version contains in-frame clones alone and is incomplete. The repertoire holds about 66,000 clones, 80% to 85% seen once, with 3.5% to 4.5% in the top ten. Specimen: CD4+ or CD8+ T cells sorted from blood, collected in a trial of the OX40 agonist ivuxolimab. The receptors originated from an adult with an advanced solid tumor such as melanoma, head and neck, liver or kidney cancer.

The DNA for the CDR3 is TGTGCCAGCTCACCAACCGGGACAGGGGACACTGAAGCTTTCTTT. Encoded protein: CASSPTGTGDTEAFF. The genes are TRBV18 and TRBJ1-1; TRBD1 matches at 10 bases. The CDR3 loop spans 15 amino acids. Looked up from germline, CDR1 is KGHSH and CDR2 is LQKENI. The V segment lost 2 bases and the J segment 3 bases; nucleotides outside the gene matches: 3.

V gene TRBV4-2 combines with J gene TRBJ2-6; 7 bases fit TRBD2. This CDR3 has 16 amino acids. Germline-derived CDR1 and CDR2 are LGHNA and YNFKEQ. Germline trimming cut 10 bases from V and 4 bases from J; bases unmatched to any gene: 13. The CDR3 loop reads CAIGREGRPGANVLTF. The CDR3 nucleotides read TGTGCCATCGGAAGGGAGGGGCGCCCCGGGGCCAACGTCCTGACTTTC.

This clone was observed a handful of times. The rearrangement links TRBV2 to TRBJ1-5, with D possibly being TRBD1 (5 bases). Germline CDR1 is SNHLY and CDR2 is FYNNEI. V was pared by 5 bases and J by 2 bases, with 10 bases between. The CDR3 is 14 amino acids. Here the CDR3 reads CASSTRQRNQPQHF. Here the CDR3 DNA reads TGTGCCAGCAGTACTAGACAGCGCAATCAGCCCCAGCATTTT.

Only a few counts were recorded for this clone. This chain uses TRBV7-8 with TRBJ1-1; 9 bases align to TRBD1. Germline V gives CDR1 SGHVS, CDR2 FQNEAQ. This CDR3 has 14 residues. J lost 4 bases, V lost 1 base, and 1 base had no gene match. CDR3 sequence reads: CASSLETGGTEAFF. The DNA of the CDR3 is TGTGCCAGCAGCTTAGAGACAGGGGGCACTGAAGCTTTCTTT. Variable domain in full (rest from reference TRBV7-8 and TRBJ1-1): GAGVSQSPRYKVAKRGQDVALRCDPISGHVSLFWYQQALGQGPEFLTYFQNEAQLDKSGLPSDRFFAERPEGSVSTLKIQRTQQEDSAVYLCASSLETGGTEAFFGQGTRLTVV.

In nucleotides, the CDR3 is TGTGCCAGCAGGGATAGACAGGGGATTGGCTACACCTTC. Its protein product is CASRDRQGIGYTF. The chain couples TRBV6-6 to TRBJ1-2; TRBD1 agrees at 8 bases. Unmatched junction bases numbered 7, after V lost 6 bases and J lost 7 bases. Germline-derived CDR1 and CDR2 are MNHNY and SVGAGI (reference sequence). The CDR3 covers 13 residues.

This chain joins TRBV5-4 and TRBJ1-2; D uncertain. The V and J ends lost 5 bases and 10 bases respectively, with 18 bases between them. The germline V gene has CDR1 SGHNT and CDR2 YYREEE (reference sequence). The CDR3 is 13 residues long. DNA for the CDR3: TGTGCCAGCAGTCGAGATCCACGGACCTTCTACACCTTC. Translation gives CASSRDPRTFYTF.

V and J are TRBV28 and TRBJ2-7, with D perhaps matching TRBD2 (6 bases). CDR3 length: 15 residues. Germline V gene data show CDR1 as MDHEN and CDR2 as SYDVKM. V shed 5 bases and J shed 3 bases, with 17 bases lying between them. The CDR3, as DNA: TGTGCCAGCAGTAGACCAAGGTTGGGGGGCTACGAGCAGTACTTC. It encodes CASSRPRLGGYEQYF.